The 21 T cell receptor beta chains below all came from one sample that was sequenced in a study of blood T cell repertoires in COVID-19. Profiled with immunoSEQ multiplex PCR; TCRdb holds only in-frame clones, not every one. The profile covers 60,000 to 75,000 clones, with 79% appearing a single time and approximately 9.2% taken by the ten largest. The source material was peripheral blood. These receptors were taken from a woman between 45 and 65 years old with acute or convalescent COVID-19.

The chain couples TRBV5-1 to TRBJ2-1; 9 nucleotides line up with TRBD2. This CDR3 is built from 15 residues. The junction had 2 bases not matched to a gene; V was cut back by 4 bases and J by 0 bases. CDR1 is SGHRS and CDR2 is YFSETQ in the germline V gene. The CDR3: CASSLLAGSYNEQFF. The CDR3 coding sequence is TGCGCCAGCAGCCTACTAGCGGGCTCCTACAATGAGCAGTTCTTC.

This clone appeared a few times. V usage is TRBV2 and J usage is TRBJ2-1; maybe TRBD2 (6 bases). The CDR3 length is 15 residues. V gave up 4 bases and J gave up 4 bases, with 14 bases separating them. Germline assignment: CDR1 SNHLY and CDR2 FYNNEI. The CDR3 DNA reads TGTGCCAGCAGTGGGGAGGCTCCACAGTACAATGAGCAGTTCTTC. Protein sequence: CASSGEAPQYNEQFF.

CDR3 sequence: CASSPGTLTGELFF. The CDR3 DNA reads as TGTGCCAGCTCACCCGGGACACTAACCGGGGAGCTGTTTTTT. V and J are TRBV18 and TRBJ2-2; D perhaps matches TRBD1 (6 bases). Trimming removed 3 bases at V and 5 bases at J, with 10 bases between. The germline CDR1 and CDR2 sequences are KGHSH and LQKENI. The CDR3 spans 14 residues.

This clone has a handful of counts. The J gene is TRBJ2-7, the V gene TRBV10-2; 7 bases map to TRBD1. CDR1 WSHSY and CDR2 SAAADI come from the germline V gene. This CDR3 region has 14 residues. Losses at the gene ends were 7 bases for V and 3 bases for J; bases not matched to a gene: 9. The CDR3 sequence is CASIRTGGSYEQYF. The CDR3 bases are TGCGCCAGCATTCGGACAGGAGGAAGCTACGAGCAGTACTTC.

The chain employs TRBV28 and TRBJ1-2; TRBD1 is a possible D gene (6 bases). In germline, CDR1 is MDHEN, CDR2 SYDVKM. The CDR3 has 13 amino acids. The V end was cut by 1 base, the J end by 7 bases, with 10 bases between. The CDR3 loop reads CASSLFTGFGYTF. CDR3 nucleotide sequence: TGTGCCAGCAGTTTATTCACAGGGTTTGGCTACACCTTC.

This chain links TRBV18 with TRBJ1-5; tentatively, D is TRBD1 (6 bases). Trimming pared 6 bases from V and 5 bases from J, leaving 14 bases between. The CDR3 is 14 amino acids. CDR1 and CDR2 (germline): KGHSH, LQKENI. The CDR3 sequence: CASSLRQADQPQHF. The CDR3 DNA reads as TGTGCCAGCTCCCTCAGACAGGCGGATCAGCCCCAGCATTTT.

The rearrangement uses TRBV21-1 and TRBJ1-5; the table names TRBD1, a call not compared with the DNA. TRBV21-1 represents a pseudogene. The CDR3 runs 16 residues. Here the CDR3 reads CASSKDQGADRAPQHF. The CDR3 bases are TGTGCCAGCAGCAAAGACCAAGGGGCGGATCGGGCCCCCCAGCATTTT.

This clone was found once. J is TRBJ1-2 and V is TRBV14; 9 nucleotides agree with TRBD1. The CDR3 runs to 18 residues. J lost 7 bases, V lost 0 bases, and 15 bases had no gene match. The V gene's germline CDR1 is SGHDN and CDR2 FVKESK. The CDR3 is CASSQERSPWTGDAGYTF. In nucleotides, the CDR3 is TGTGCCAGCAGCCAAGAAAGATCTCCCTGGACAGGGGATGCTGGCTACACCTTC.

This sequence joins TRBV7-3 and TRBJ1-1; D remains unclear. CDR1 SGHTA and CDR2 FQGTGA come from the germline V gene. Trimming left V 5 bases short and J 8 bases short, with 15 bases between. CDR3 size: 13 residues. CDR3 in amino acids: CASSPSPAREAFF. DNA of the CDR3: TGTGCCAGCAGCCCATCCCCCGCTCGGGAAGCTTTCTTT.

J is TRBJ2-1 and V is TRBV3-1 (or the pseudogene TRBV3-2), with 11 bases identical to TRBD2. The CDR3 loop spans 17 amino acids. Germline CDR1 reads LGHDT; CDR2 reads YNNKEL (reference sequence). V lost 0 bases to trimming and J lost 6 bases; unmatched junction nucleotides: 7. The CDR3 DNA sequence: TGTGCCAGCAGCCAAGATCTTTTAGCGGGAGGGCCCAATGAGCAGTTCTTC. Protein: CASSQDLLAGGPNEQFF.

The chain combines TRBV29-1 with TRBJ2-1; D gene ambiguous. CDR1 is SQVTM, CDR2 ANQGSEA, per germline. V was cut by 4 bases and J by 2 bases, with 9 bases left in between. The CDR3 runs to 13 residues. The DNA for the CDR3 is TGCAGCGTTGCGTCTTCCCCCTACAATGAGCAGTTCTTC. Encoded protein: CSVASSPYNEQFF.

This sequence joins TRBV6-5 and TRBJ1-6; possible D gene TRBD1, 6 bases. Germline CDR1 is MNHEY and CDR2 is SVGAGI. Between the trimmed V and J ends, which lost 6 bases and 9 bases, there was a span of 15 bases. The CDR3 runs 14 residues. CDR3 in amino acids: CASSSGDRSSPLHF. The CDR3 coding sequence is TGTGCCAGCAGCTCAGGGGATCGGAGTTCACCCCTCCACTTT.

This clone was counted a few times. DNA of the CDR3: TGTGCCAGCCCCGGTCGGAACACTGAAGCTTTCTTT. Protein product: CASPGRNTEAFF. The chain uses TRBV12-3 or TRBV12-4 and TRBJ1-1; no clear D gene. The CDR3 contains 12 residues. V lost 8 bases and J lost 1, with 8 bases in between.

The CDR3 protein is CAISEMWGLTEAFF. The CDR3 nucleotides are TGTGCCATCAGTGAGATGTGGGGGCTCACTGAAGCTTTCTTT. The chain recombines TRBV10-3 with TRBJ1-1, with TRBD1 as a possible D gene (6 bases). CDR1 ENHRY and CDR2 SYGVKD come from the germline V gene. This CDR3 has 14 residues. With 2 bases removed from V and 4 bases from J, the gap between germline ends came to 11 bases.

The chain joins TRBV10-3 to TRBJ2-3; D perhaps matches TRBD2 (5 bases). The V and J ends lost 8 bases and 1 base respectively, with 22 bases between them. There are 17 residues in the CDR3. CDR1 ENHRY and CDR2 SYGVKD come from the germline V gene. The CDR3 DNA sequence: TGTGCCATCTCGCCGTATAGTAGCGCTGCGGGCACAGATACGCAGTATTTT. Translation gives CAISPYSSAAGTDTQYF.

V is TRBV5-1 and J is TRBJ2-2, with a tentative D call TRBD1 (6 bases). The germline V and J ends were trimmed by 2 bases and 0 bases, with 8 bases remaining between them. The CDR3 is 15 amino acids. Germline CDR1 SGHRS, CDR2 YFSETQ. The CDR3: CASSFTGSNTGELFF. The CDR3 DNA reads as TGCGCCAGCAGCTTTACAGGGTCGAACACCGGGGAGCTGTTTTTT.

This rearrangement joins TRBV7-9 to TRBJ2-3; 9 positions match TRBD1. This CDR3 is 13 amino acids long. The trim removed 8 bases at V and 4 bases at J, leaving 4 bases unmatched. Germline V CDR1 and CDR2: SEHNR, FQNEAQ (reference sequence). This CDR3 is CASGGTGSDTQYF. The DNA of the CDR3 is TGTGCCAGCGGAGGGACAGGGTCAGATACGCAGTATTTT.

This chain uses TRBV3-1 (or the pseudogene TRBV3-2) with TRBJ2-1; 11 bases match TRBD2. V shed 1 base, J shed 10 bases, and the junction held 6 bases outside the gene matches. There are 15 residues in the CDR3. Germline V lookup: CDR1 LGHDT, CDR2 YNNKEL (reference sequence). As DNA, the CDR3 is TGTGCCAGCAGCCAAGGCCTAGCGGGAGGTGGGGAGCAGTTCTTC. Translated, it gives CASSQGLAGGGEQFF.

Only a few counts were recorded for this clone. In DNA, the CDR3 is TGTGCCAGCTCAGGGGGACAGGGCGGCAGCTCCTACGAGCAGTACTTC. The encoded protein is CASSGGQGGSSYEQYF. V usage is TRBV18 and J usage is TRBJ2-7; 9 nucleotides align to TRBD1. J gave up 0 bases and V 5 bases, and 8 bases lay outside the gene matches. Germline values: CDR1 KGHSH, CDR2 LQKENI. The CDR3 totals 16 residues.

This clone appeared a few times. The chain is built from TRBV6-4 and TRBJ2-1, with 10 bases lining up with TRBD2. The CDR3 consists of 15 residues. The germline gives CDR1 MRHNA, CDR2 SNTAGT. With V trimmed by 2 bases and J by 9 bases, 7 bases remained unmatched. CDR3 sequence reads: CASSDGLAGVSEQFF. The CDR3 region has the DNA TGTGCCAGCAGTGACGGGCTAGCGGGAGTTTCTGAGCAGTTCTTC.

The rearrangement links TRBV15 to TRBJ2-7; TRBD1 matches 7 bases. This CDR3 spans 15 amino acids. Germline values: CDR1 LNHNV, CDR2 YYDKDF (reference sequence). The J segment lost 0 bases and the V segment lost 0 bases, leaving 2 bases of the junction unmatched. Written as DNA, the CDR3 is TGTGCCACCAGCAGAGATCGGGACAGCTCCTACGAGCAGTACTTC. It codes for CATSRDRDSSYEQYF.